This note documents a single T cell receptor beta chain sequence. Germline loops: CDR1 SGDLS, CDR2 YYNGEE. Between the trimmed V and J ends, which lost 1 base and 7 bases, there was a span of 5 bases. The CDR3 has 12 amino acids. The sample is drawn from a study of cytomegalovirus exposure and HLA in healthy donors. Vbeta (60) and Jbeta (13) primers were used in the PCR. Clones were sequenced by immunoSEQ multiplex PCR, and TCRdb holds only the in-frame ones, with some missing. Of under 250,000 clones listed, about 78% are singletons. This sequence was found in a male donor in good health and CMV-seronegative. The chain employs TRBV9 and TRBJ2-2; no definite D call. Sequenced input: PBMCs. CDR3 amino acids: CASSVSIGELFF. In DNA form, the CDR3 reads TGTGCCAGCAGCGTATCTATCGGGGAGCTGTTTTTT.